What follows are 31 T cell receptor beta chains derived from one specimen sequenced in a study of post-analysis software for immune sequencing data. Study-level results: When patients were compared with controls, four to six TRBV segments were more frequent, TRBV5-6, TRBV5-1 and TRBV20-1 among them.

Presence of unique molecular identifiers characterized the TCR beta cDNA libraries. Each CDR3 protein is one row after TCRdb ran MiXCR on the PCR reads. The sample has 740,000 or so distinct CDR3 sequences; roughly 58% are singletons. Their antigens are not known. The specimen was blood. All receptors come from a girl between 5 and 17 years old with multiple sclerosis.

The chain links TRBV12-3 or TRBV12-4 to TRBJ1-2; TRBD1 matches at 7 bases. The CDR3 spans 13 residues. V was clipped by 5 bases and J by 8 bases; unmatched bases: 8. In DNA form, the CDR3 reads TGTGCCAGCAGTAGAGACAGGGTACTCGGCTACACCTTC. Amino acid sequence: CASSRDRVLGYTF.

This clonotype has only one observation. V gene TRBV20-1 combines with J gene TRBJ2-5; 9 bases line up with TRBD2. Trimming cost V 2 bases and J 7 bases; bases outside gene matches: 11. The CDR3 has 15 residues. The germline V gene has CDR1 DFQATT and CDR2 SNEGSKA (reference sequence). The CDR3 DNA reads TGCAGTGCTAGAAGACAAGCGGGGGGACTTTCGACCCAGTACTTC. As protein: CSARRQAGGLSTQYF.

The CDR3 DNA is TGTGCCACCACCTCCGGGCACCTTTTGGGCGGCTACACCTTC. Residues: CATTSGHLLGGYTF. The chain couples TRBV15 to TRBJ1-2; no reliable D call. This CDR3 has 14 amino acids. Trimming removed 7 bases from V and 8 bases from J, with 20 bases in between. CDR1 is LNHNV, CDR2 YYDKDF, per germline (reference sequence).

V usage is TRBV6-5 and J usage is TRBJ1-2; 7 bases match TRBD1. The CDR3 runs to 18 residues. Trimming took 0 bases from V and 7 from J; bases not matched to a gene: 17. Germline CDR1 MNHEY, CDR2 SVGAGI. CDR3 residues: CASSYSVRLLTGHSGYTF. Written as DNA, the CDR3 is TGTGCCAGCAGTTACTCGGTCCGCCTCTTGACAGGGCACTCTGGCTACACCTTC.

The chain joins TRBV7-2 to TRBJ2-1, with D perhaps matching TRBD2 (6 bases). This CDR3 contains 14 residues. Looked up from germline, CDR1 is SGHTA and CDR2 is FQGNSA. V was trimmed by 5 bases and J by 7 bases, leaving 15 bases between them. CDR3 in amino acids: CASSPWTNNNEQFF. The DNA for the CDR3 is TGTGCCAGCAGCCCTTGGACTAATAATAATGAGCAGTTCTTC.

This sequence joins TRBV7-2 and TRBJ1-2; D not resolved. Germline CDR1 SGHTA, CDR2 FQGNSA. The CDR3 is 12 residues long. Trimming took 3 bases from V and 6 from J, leaving 8 bases between them. The CDR3 sequence: CASSLERHGYTF. The CDR3 DNA sequence: TGTGCCAGCAGCTTGGAGAGGCATGGCTACACCTTC.

This clonotype has just a few counts. The rearrangement links TRBV20-1 to TRBJ2-1; 7 positions agree with TRBD1. The CDR3 spans 15 residues. J lost 3 bases, V lost 1 base, and 6 bases had no gene match. The germline V gene encodes CDR1 DFQATT and CDR2 SNEGSKA (reference sequence). The CDR3 region is CSARGPRQGYNEQFF. CDR3 DNA: TGCAGTGCTAGAGGGCCTCGACAGGGCTACAATGAGCAGTTCTTC.

About this clonotype itself: No DNA is shown, since the ends of the CDR3 on it are uncertain; the CDR3 is the one TCRdb lists. J is TRBJ2-2 and V is TRBV9; the DNA was not used to check the table's D call, TRBD2. The germline V gene encodes CDR1 SGDLS and CDR2 YYNGEE. The CDR3 spans 20 residues, counting both ends. The CDR3 spells CASSVGAGGQETQYFGELFF.

This chain connects TRBV5-1 to TRBJ2-6; D tentatively fits TRBD1 or TRBD2 (5 bases each). The germline gives CDR1 SGHRS, CDR2 YFSETQ. Trimming took 0 bases from V and 0 from J, leaving 19 bases between them. The CDR3 length is 20 residues. The chain's CDR3 is CASSLAFRAGSLSGANVLTF. The CDR3 DNA sequence: TGCGCCAGCAGCTTGGCTTTTAGGGCAGGGAGTCTCTCTGGGGCCAACGTCCTGACTTTC. Full variable domain (missing parts from reference TRBV5-1 and TRBJ2-6): KAGVTQTPRYLIKTRGQQVTLSCSPISGHRSVSWYQQTPGQGLQFLFEYFSETQRNKGNFPGRFSGRQFSNSRSEMNVSTLELGDSALYLCASSLAFRAGSLSGANVLTFGAGSRLTVL.

The gene calls are TRBV29-1 and TRBJ2-7; D unresolved. CDR1 and CDR2 from the germline V gene are SQVTM and ANQGSEA. The CDR3 sequence is 13 residues long. Deletions cut 5 bases from V and 6 bases from J, with 17 bases between. This chain's CDR3 is CSVLRPITGEQYF. The CDR3, as DNA: TGCAGCGTTCTCCGGCCTATTACCGGCGAGCAGTACTTC.

The V call is TRBV11-3, the J call TRBJ2-5; 9 nucleotides line up with TRBD2. The end of the DNA aligns better with TRBJ2-7, so the J call may be wrong. Looked up from germline, CDR1 is SGHNT and CDR2 is YENEEA. The CDR3 runs 13 residues. The chain's CDR3 is CASSLRAGGEQYF. Written as DNA, the CDR3 is TGTGCCAGCAGCTTACGAGCGGGAGGCGAGCAGTACTTC.

The V gene is TRBV4-1, the J gene TRBJ2-1; 9 positions match TRBD2. Germline V gene data show CDR1 as MGHRA and CDR2 as YSYEKL. V lost 0 bases to trimming and J lost 9 bases; unmatched junction nucleotides: 12. The CDR3 contains 17 residues. CDR3 amino acids: CASSQDQGAGGRSEQFF. CDR3 nucleotide sequence: TGCGCCAGCAGCCAAGATCAAGGGGCGGGGGGGCGCAGTGAGCAGTTCTTC.

The chain has TRBV29-1 and TRBJ1-2, with 7 nucleotides matching TRBD1. The CDR3 consists of 15 residues. V lost 1 base and J lost 4; bases outside the gene matches: 9. CDR1 is SQVTM, CDR2 ANQGSEA, per germline. CDR3 in DNA: TGCAGCGTTGAAGCGAGGGGGCAGCGGGGCTATGGCTACACCTTC. Translating it yields CSVEARGQRGYGYTF. The full variable domain, its missing parts supplied by reference TRBV29-1 and TRBJ1-2, is SAVISQKPSRDICQRGTSLTIQCQVDSQVTMMFWYRQQPGQSLTLIATANQGSEATYESGFVIDKFPISRPNLTFSTLTVSNMSPEDSSIYLCSVEARGQRGYGYTFGSGTRLTVV.

CDR3 sequence (DNA): TGTGCCAGCAGCGTTTCCCCGGAGGGGCCTAATGAAAAACTGTTTTTT. Protein sequence: CASSVSPEGPNEKLFF. The chain combines TRBV9 with TRBJ1-4; TRBD1 is a possible D gene (5 bases). V lost 2 bases, J lost 3 bases, and 14 bases lay in between. The germline gives CDR1 SGDLS, CDR2 YYNGEE. The CDR3 extends over 16 amino acids.

The CDR3, as DNA: TGTGCCAGCAGCCCTTTAATCGGAGCAATGAACACTGAAGCTTTCTTT. Protein sequence: CASSPLIGAMNTEAFF. The chain recombines TRBV7-9 with TRBJ1-1; D remains unclear. Trimming removed 5 bases from V and 0 bases from J, with 16 bases in between. From germline, CDR1 is SEHNR and CDR2 FQNEAQ (reference sequence). This CDR3 region has 16 residues.

This sequence joins TRBV7-9 and TRBJ1-2; a weak D match, TRBD1 (6 bases). From germline, CDR1 is SEHNR and CDR2 FQNEAQ (reference sequence). The CDR3 contains 16 residues. Trimming cost V 0 bases and J 5 bases, with 16 bases left between them. The CDR3 loop reads CASSLATGNSWYGYTF. The CDR3 DNA reads as TGTGCCAGCAGCTTAGCCACAGGGAATTCATGGTATGGCTACACCTTC. Filled out from reference TRBV7-9 and TRBJ1-2, the complete variable domain reads DTGVSQNPRHKITKRGQNVTFRCDPISEHNRLYWYRQTLGQGPEFLTYFQNEAQLEKSRLLSDRFSAERPKGSFSTLEIQRTEQGDSAMYLCASSLATGNSWYGYTFGSGTRLTVV.

This sequence joins TRBV29-1 and TRBJ1-4; maybe TRBD1 (6 bases). V was trimmed by 6 bases and J by 0 bases, leaving 20 bases between them. Germline V lookup: CDR1 SQVTM, CDR2 ANQGSEA. The CDR3 contains 17 residues. In DNA, the CDR3 is TGCAGCGTAGCCTCACAGGGTTGGTCGGCAACTAATGAAAAACTGTTTTTT. Translating it yields CSVASQGWSATNEKLFF. The variable domain in full, with the rest retrieved from reference TRBV29-1 and TRBJ1-4, is SAVISQKPSRDICQRGTSLTIQCQVDSQVTMMFWYRQQPGQSLTLIATANQGSEATYESGFVIDKFPISRPNLTFSTLTVSNMSPEDSSIYLCSVASQGWSATNEKLFFGSGTQLSVL.

To note about this clonotype: Germline is not matched at one junction end, which may reflect a read error. V usage is TRBV20-1 and J usage is TRBJ1-2; D is unclear. This CDR3 is 11 amino acids long. CDR1 and CDR2 (germline): DFQATT, SNEGSKA (reference sequence). The CDR3 here is CRARAAYGYTF. Written as DNA, the CDR3 is TGCAGGGCTAGAGCGGCCTATGGCTACACCTTC.

This clonotype was found once. The chain combines TRBV7-2 with TRBJ1-2; no reliable D call. With 5 bases removed from V and 1 base from J, the gap between germline ends came to 11 bases. The CDR3 sequence is 14 residues long. The germline CDR1 and CDR2 sequences are SGHTA and FQGNSA. For the CDR3, the DNA is TGTGCCAGCAGCCCGACCGAGTATAACTATGGCTACACCTTC. Its translation: CASSPTEYNYGYTF. The entire variable domain, with the rest obtained from reference TRBV7-2 and TRBJ1-2, is as follows: GAGVSQSPSNKVTEKGKDVELRCDPISGHTALYWYRQSLGQGLEFLIYFQGNSAPDKSGLPSDRFSAERTGGSVSTLTIQRTQQEDSAVYLCASSPTEYNYGYTFGSGTRLTVV.

J is TRBJ2-3 and V is TRBV9; D is unclear. The CDR3 loop spans 12 amino acids. CDR1 and CDR2 from the germline V gene are SGDLS and YYNGEE. Trimming took off 4 bases at V and 6 bases at J, with 9 bases between the two ends. CDR3 region: CASSYSEDTQYF. In DNA form, the CDR3 reads TGTGCCAGCAGCTACTCCGAGGATACGCAGTATTTT.

The DNA of the CDR3 is TGTGCCATCAACCCTGACAGCAACTATGGCTACACCTTC. Its protein is CAINPDSNYGYTF. The rearrangement joins TRBV10-3 to TRBJ1-2; tentatively, D is TRBD1 (5 bases). CDR1 is ENHRY, CDR2 SYGVKD, per germline. The CDR3 totals 13 residues. Trimming removed 7 bases from V and 2 bases from J, with 11 bases in between.

This clonotype was counted only a few times. The chain carries TRBV5-1 and TRBJ2-3, with D perhaps being TRBD1 or TRBD2 (5 bases each). This CDR3 is built from 14 residues. From germline, CDR1 is SGHRS and CDR2 YFSETQ. Trimming took 5 bases from V and 4 from J, leaving 14 bases between them. Here the CDR3 DNA reads TGCGCCAGCAGTCCCGGGACGAATTCAGATACGCAGTATTTT. This gives the protein CASSPGTNSDTQYF. The whole variable domain, filled in from reference TRBV5-1 and TRBJ2-3, reads KAGVTQTPRYLIKTRGQQVTLSCSPISGHRSVSWYQQTPGQGLQFLFEYFSETQRNKGNFPGRFSGRQFSNSRSEMNVSTLELGDSALYLCASSPGTNSDTQYFGPGTRLTVL.

This clonotype has only a few counts. The chain recombines TRBV20-1 with TRBJ2-5, with 7 positions matching TRBD2. This CDR3 has 13 amino acids. Looked up from germline, CDR1 is DFQATT and CDR2 is SNEGSKA (reference sequence). Unmatched junction bases numbered 4, after V lost 6 bases and J lost 0 bases. CDR3 protein: CSALALYQETQYF. The CDR3 DNA follows: TGCAGTGCACTAGCGCTTTACCAAGAGACCCAGTACTTC.

The chain joins TRBV4-1 to TRBJ1-2, with D possibly matching TRBD1 (6 bases). This CDR3 spans 14 amino acids. Germline CDR1 is MGHRA and CDR2 is YSYEKL. Trimming left V 2 bases short and J 7 bases short, with 14 bases between. CDR3 DNA sequence: TGCGCCAGCAGCCAAACAGGGTCGTCAAGTGGCTACACCTTC. Protein: CASSQTGSSSGYTF.

This chain connects TRBV5-6 to TRBJ2-7; TRBD2 agrees at 10 bases. Per germline, CDR1 SGHDT and CDR2 YYEEEE. The CDR3 extends over 16 amino acids. V trimming: 1 base; J trimming: 0 bases; junction bases outside the gene matches: 4. CDR3 region: CASSLNSGRFSYEQYF. In DNA form, the CDR3 reads TGTGCCAGCAGCTTGAATAGCGGGAGGTTCTCCTACGAGCAGTACTTC.

The rearrangement links TRBV7-2 to TRBJ1-2; D is possibly TRBD1 (6 bases). There are 16 residues in the CDR3. V shed 4 bases and J shed 3 bases, with 18 bases lying between them. In germline, CDR1 is SGHTA, CDR2 FQGNSA. This CDR3 reads CASSSPPGHRDYGYTF. Written as DNA, the CDR3 is TGTGCCAGCAGCTCGCCACCGGGCCACAGGGACTATGGCTACACCTTC. The full variable domain, rest sourced from reference TRBV7-2 and TRBJ1-2, is GAGVSQSPSNKVTEKGKDVELRCDPISGHTALYWYRQSLGQGLEFLIYFQGNSAPDKSGLPSDRFSAERTGGSVSTLTIQRTQQEDSAVYLCASSSPPGHRDYGYTFGSGTRLTVV.

This sequence joins TRBV7-9 and TRBJ1-4; possible D gene TRBD1, 5 bases. This CDR3 contains 13 residues. Germline V gene sequence: CDR1 SEHNR, CDR2 FQNEAQ (reference sequence). V lost 3 bases to trimming and J lost 4 bases, with 6 bases between them. The CDR3 region has the DNA TGTGCCAGCAGCTTGACAGTTAATGAAAAACTGTTTTTT. Translated, it gives CASSLTVNEKLFF. The whole variable domain, filled in from reference TRBV7-9 and TRBJ1-4, reads DTGVSQNPRHKITKRGQNVTFRCDPISEHNRLYWYRQTLGQGPEFLTYFQNEAQLEKSRLLSDRFSAERPKGSFSTLEIQRTEQGDSAMYLCASSLTVNEKLFFGSGTQLSVL.

This clonotype was detected a few times. At one end the junction does not follow the germline gene, possibly because of a read error. V usage is TRBV5-1 and J usage is TRBJ2-7, with 7 positions matching TRBD2. Per the germline V gene, CDR1 is SGHRS and CDR2 is YFSETQ. The CDR3 runs to 15 residues. DNA for the CDR3: TGCGTCAGCAGCGCCGGGGGGTCCCCTGTCGACGAGCAGTACTTC. Residues: CVSSAGGSPVDEQYF.

The chain links TRBV7-2 to TRBJ2-1, with TRBD2 matching 12 bases. CDR3 length: 16 amino acids. Germline CDR1 and CDR2: SGHTA and FQGNSA. The trim removed 5 bases at V and 5 bases at J, leaving 7 bases unmatched. The CDR3 DNA reads as TGTGCCAGCAGCCCTCTAGCGGGGGGGTTGCACAATGAGCAGTTCTTC. Translated: CASSPLAGGLHNEQFF. The full variable domain, completed using reference TRBV7-2 and TRBJ2-1, is GAGVSQSPSNKVTEKGKDVELRCDPISGHTALYWYRQSLGQGLEFLIYFQGNSAPDKSGLPSDRFSAERTGGSVSTLTIQRTQQEDSAVYLCASSPLAGGLHNEQFFGPGTRLTVL.

The chain couples TRBV7-9 to TRBJ2-5; D may be TRBD2 (7 bases). CDR1 and CDR2 (germline): SEHNR, FQNEAQ (reference sequence). CDR3 size: 13 residues. With 5 bases removed from V and 5 bases from J, the gap between germline ends came to 12 bases. The CDR3 nucleotides are TGTGCCAGCAGCAGGGGGGGCGCCGAGACCCAGTACTTC. Encoded protein: CASSRGGAETQYF.

J is TRBJ2-7 and V is TRBV9; tentatively, D is TRBD1 (6 bases). V lost 3 bases and J 0 bases, leaving 10 bases between the germline ends. Germline loops: CDR1 SGDLS, CDR2 YYNGEE. The CDR3 extends over 14 amino acids. CDR3 in amino acids: CASSADSSSYEQYF. CDR3 coding DNA: TGTGCCAGCAGCGCGGACAGCAGCTCCTACGAGCAGTACTTC.